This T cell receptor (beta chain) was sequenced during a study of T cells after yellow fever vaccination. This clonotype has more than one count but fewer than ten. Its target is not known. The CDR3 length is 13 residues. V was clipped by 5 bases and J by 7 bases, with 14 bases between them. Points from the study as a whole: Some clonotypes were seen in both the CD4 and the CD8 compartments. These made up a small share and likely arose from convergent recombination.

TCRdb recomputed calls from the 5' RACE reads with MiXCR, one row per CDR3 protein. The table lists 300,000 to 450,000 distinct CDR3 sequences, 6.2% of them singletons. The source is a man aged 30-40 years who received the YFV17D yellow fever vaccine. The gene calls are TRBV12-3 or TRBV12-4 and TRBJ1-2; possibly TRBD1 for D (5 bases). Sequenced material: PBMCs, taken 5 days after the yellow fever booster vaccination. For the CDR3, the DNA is TGTGCCAGCAGTGTGACAGATCAGGGTGGCTACACCTTC. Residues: CASSVTDQGGYTF.